These 2 T cell receptor beta chains originate from one sample sequenced in a study of siplizumab effects on memory and regulatory T cells. Data came from immunoSEQ multiplex PCR; TCRdb stores just in-frame clones and leaves some out. Found here are about 48,000 clones, about 88% of them singletons; the top ten hold roughly 0.35%. Specimen: naive CD8+ T cells sorted from blood. These receptors all come from a human donor in good health.

The chain uses TRBV6-6 and TRBJ1-1; D gene ambiguous. CDR1 MNHNY and CDR2 SVGAGI come from the germline V gene (reference sequence). With 2 bases removed from V and 1 base from J, the gap between germline ends came to 5 bases. The length of the CDR3 is 13 residues. CDR3 in amino acids: CASSYPGNTEAFF. CDR3 DNA sequence: TGTGCCAGCAGTTACCCCGGGAACACTGAAGCTTTCTTT.

The chain carries TRBV10-3 and TRBJ2-2, with D maybe TRBD1 (6 bases). Germline CDR1 ENHRY, CDR2 SYGVKD. Trimming shortened V by 7 bases and J by 0 bases, and 9 bases separated the two germline ends. The CDR3 is 14 amino acids. CDR3 nucleotide sequence: TGTGCCATCAACGGACAGACGAACACCGGGGAGCTGTTTTTT. Its translation is CAINGQTNTGELFF.